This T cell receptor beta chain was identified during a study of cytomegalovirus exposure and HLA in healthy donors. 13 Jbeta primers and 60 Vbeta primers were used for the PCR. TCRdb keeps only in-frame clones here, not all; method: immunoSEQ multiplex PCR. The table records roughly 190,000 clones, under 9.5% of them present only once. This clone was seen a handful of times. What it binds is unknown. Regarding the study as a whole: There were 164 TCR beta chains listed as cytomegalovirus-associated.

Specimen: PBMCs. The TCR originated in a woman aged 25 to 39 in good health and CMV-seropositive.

In DNA, the CDR3 is TGTGCCAGCAGTTTAGTCTTTAACTATGGCTACACCTTC. This sequence encodes CASSLVFNYGYTF. The chain couples TRBV6-5 to TRBJ1-2; D is unresolved. The CDR3 consists of 13 residues. Germline CDR1 reads MNHEY; CDR2 reads SVGAGI. The germline V and J ends were trimmed by 4 bases and 1 base, with 7 bases remaining between them.